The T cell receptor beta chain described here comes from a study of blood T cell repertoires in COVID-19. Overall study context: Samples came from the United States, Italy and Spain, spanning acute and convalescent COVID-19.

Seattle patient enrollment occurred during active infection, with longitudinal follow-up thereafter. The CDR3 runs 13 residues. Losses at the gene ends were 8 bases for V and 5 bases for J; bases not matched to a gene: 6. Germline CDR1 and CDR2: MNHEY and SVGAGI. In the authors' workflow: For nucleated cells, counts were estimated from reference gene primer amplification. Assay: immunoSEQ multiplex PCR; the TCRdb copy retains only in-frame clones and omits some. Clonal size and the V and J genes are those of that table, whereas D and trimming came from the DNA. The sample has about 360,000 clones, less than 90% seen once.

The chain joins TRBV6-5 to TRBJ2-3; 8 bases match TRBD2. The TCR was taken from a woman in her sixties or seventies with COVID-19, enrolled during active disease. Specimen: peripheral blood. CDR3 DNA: TGTGCCAGCCGGGGGGGGACTAGAGATACGCAGTATTTT. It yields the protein CASRGGTRDTQYF.